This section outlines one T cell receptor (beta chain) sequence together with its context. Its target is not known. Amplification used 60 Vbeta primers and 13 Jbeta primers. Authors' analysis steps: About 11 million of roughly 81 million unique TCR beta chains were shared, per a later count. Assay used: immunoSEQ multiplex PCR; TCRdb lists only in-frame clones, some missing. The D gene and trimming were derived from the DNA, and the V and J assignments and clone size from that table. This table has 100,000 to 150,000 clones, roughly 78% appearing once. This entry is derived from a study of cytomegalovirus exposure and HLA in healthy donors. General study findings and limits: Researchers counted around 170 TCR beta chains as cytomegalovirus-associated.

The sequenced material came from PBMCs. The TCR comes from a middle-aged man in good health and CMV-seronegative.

CDR3 DNA sequence: TGCGCCAGCAGCCAAGAAGATACCTTTAGCTCCTACGAGCAGTACTTC. Protein: CASSQEDTFSSYEQYF. V and J are TRBV4-1 and TRBJ2-7; D unclear. V was shortened by 0 bases and J by 0 bases, with 12 bases between the two germline ends. Germline-derived CDR1 and CDR2 are MGHRA and YSYEKL. CDR3 size: 16 residues.